The 9 T cell receptor beta chains reported below all come from one sample, sequenced in a study of response to subunit inactivated influenza vaccine. TCRdb fed the RT-PCR reads into MiXCR, producing one record per CDR3 protein. The sample carries roughly 500,000 distinct CDR3 sequences, more than 15% recorded once. Sequenced here: CD4+ T cells sorted from PBMCs, sampled less than 30 months after vaccination. All receptors derive from a man aged 50 to 69 who received an inactivated influenza vaccine.

This clonotype has only a few counts. The chain carries TRBV6-2 or TRBV6-3 and TRBJ2-2; TRBD1 agrees at 8 bases. This CDR3 spans 16 amino acids. Trimming at V came to 6 bases and at J to 2 bases, leaving 8 bases not matched to a gene. Germline CDR1 MNHEY, CDR2 SVGEGT. The CDR3 region is CASRKLGQGNTGELFF. CDR3 nucleotides: TGTGCCAGCAGGAAATTAGGACAGGGAAACACCGGGGAGCTGTTTTTT.

The sample holds a few counts of this clonotype. The gene calls are TRBV5-5 and TRBJ2-7, with D perhaps assigned TRBD1 or TRBD2 (5 bases each). CDR1 is SGHKS, CDR2 YYEKEE, per germline (reference sequence). V was cut by 3 bases and J by 2 bases, with 12 bases left in between. This CDR3 contains 14 residues. CDR3: CASSSRLGAYEQYF. The CDR3 region has the DNA TGTGCCAGCAGCTCCCGCCTGGGGGCCTACGAGCAGTACTTC.

This sequence joins TRBV20-1 and TRBJ1-1; the D gene is possibly TRBD1 (6 bases). CDR3 length: 11 residues. Germline V gene lookup returns CDR1 DFQATT and CDR2 SNEGSKA (reference sequence). Deletions cut 4 bases from V and 7 bases from J, with 10 bases between. In DNA form, the CDR3 reads TGCAGTGCTACACAGGGCTTTGAAGCTTTCTTT. This encodes CSATQGFEAFF.

This chain joins TRBV20-1 and TRBJ1-5, with 8 bases matching TRBD1. The V segment lost 1 base and the J segment 6 bases; nucleotides outside the gene matches: 11. Per germline, CDR1 DFQATT and CDR2 SNEGSKA (reference sequence). The CDR3 is made up of 16 amino acids. The CDR3 DNA follows: TGCAGTGCTAGAGGGTGGACAGGGATTGAGTCTCAGCCCCAGCATTTT. This sequence encodes CSARGWTGIESQPQHF.

This clonotype was observed a few times. This rearrangement joins TRBV7-9 to TRBJ1-2, with D unclear. Germline V gives CDR1 SEHNR, CDR2 FQNEAQ (reference sequence). CDR3 length: 15 residues. Trimming removed 3 bases from V and 7 bases from J, with 18 bases in between. Here the CDR3 reads CASSFFLREAGGYTF. CDR3 bases: TGTGCCAGCAGCTTCTTTCTGAGGGAGGCGGGTGGCTACACCTTC.

The V and J genes are TRBV15 and TRBJ2-3; 7 nucleotides line up with TRBD1. Germline values: CDR1 LNHNV, CDR2 YYDKDF (reference sequence). This CDR3 is 15 amino acids long. V trimming: 7 bases; J trimming: 1 base; junction bases outside the gene matches: 8. DNA for the CDR3: TGTGCCACCAAAAAGGGGGCTTCGGGCACAGATACGCAGTATTTT. Translation gives CATKKGASGTDTQYF.

The chain recombines TRBV7-2 with TRBJ2-1; 12 bases are a match to TRBD2. The V and J ends lost 4 bases and 11 bases, in that order; junction bases with no gene match: 9. CDR1 and CDR2 (germline): SGHTA, FQGNSA. The CDR3 has 15 residues. CDR3 amino acids: CASSSLAGGTMKQFF. CDR3 nucleotides: TGTGCCAGCAGCTCCCTAGCGGGGGGGACAATGAAGCAGTTCTTC.

The gene calls are TRBV12-3 or TRBV12-4 and TRBJ2-5, with D possibly matching TRBD2 (5 bases). Trimming pared 0 bases from V and 2 bases from J, leaving 10 bases between. The length of the CDR3 is 15 residues. CDR3 nucleotides: TGTGCCAGCAGTTTAGCGCTGTCGGGGCAAGAGACCCAGTACTTC. This sequence encodes CASSLALSGQETQYF.

The V gene is TRBV10-3, the J gene TRBJ1-2, with D hard to call. Deletions cut 3 bases from V and 1 base from J, with 3 bases between. CDR3 length: 12 residues. The germline gives CDR1 ENHRY, CDR2 SYGVKD. The CDR3 DNA sequence: TGTGCCATCAGTGACAGTAACTATGGCTACACCTTC. Its protein product is CAISDSNYGYTF.